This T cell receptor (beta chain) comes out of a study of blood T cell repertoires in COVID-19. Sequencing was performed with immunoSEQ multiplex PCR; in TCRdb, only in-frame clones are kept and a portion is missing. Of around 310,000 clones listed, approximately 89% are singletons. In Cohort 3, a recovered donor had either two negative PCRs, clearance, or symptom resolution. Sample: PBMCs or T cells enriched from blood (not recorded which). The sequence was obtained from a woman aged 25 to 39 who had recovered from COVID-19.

The CDR3 DNA follows: TGTGCCAGCAGGTCCACAGGGGGCGCAAACACTGAAGCTTTCTTT. Its translation: CASRSTGGANTEAFF. The rearrangement uses TRBV11-2 and TRBJ1-1, with 9 bases that match TRBD1. The CDR3 loop spans 15 amino acids. Looked up from germline, CDR1 is SGHAT and CDR2 is FQNNGV. The V gene end was trimmed by 6 bases and the J gene end by 2 bases; junction bases not matched to a gene: 7.